This T cell receptor beta chain was sequenced for a study of glioma-infiltrating T cells. Amplification of TCR alpha and beta CDR3 regions from RNA used iRepertoire nested multiplex PCR. MiXCR, applied by TCRdb to the multiplex PCR reads, yields one record per CDR3 protein. The top ten hold 20% of the sample, which has about 140,000 distinct CDR3 sequences, about two fifths seen once. Study-level findings and limits: Gliomas, especially low-grade, showed above-expected tissue-blood divergence; non-neoplastic patients showed below.

About this clonotype: The antigen is unknown.

V lost 5 bases, J lost 1 base, and 7 bases stayed unmatched. Per germline, CDR1 MGHRA and CDR2 YSYEKL. CDR3 length equals 16 residues. The TCR sequence derives from a human donor with low-grade glioma or glioblastoma, undergoing nonglioma brain surgery, or in good health (not recorded which). Sequenced material: glioma tissue, nonneoplastic brain tissue, or PBMCs (not recorded which). The chain is built from TRBV4-1 and TRBJ2-1; 8 bases are a match to TRBD1. DNA of the CDR3: TGCGCCAGCAGCTTGACAGGGGTGGCATCCTACAATGAGCAGTTCTTC. It codes for CASSLTGVASYNEQFF.